This TCR beta chain is drawn from a study of spatial heterogeneity in lung cancer. Across the study: Each distinct TCR and UMI combination averaged more than ten appearances in raw reads. Study-wide points: Relative to follow-up, resection was when ubiquitous expanded tumor TCRs appeared more in blood.

The sample holds a few counts of this clonotype. Its cognate antigen is unknown. TCRdb recomputed calls from the 5' RACE reads with MiXCR, one row per CDR3 protein. The sample has about 47,000 distinct CDR3 sequences, approximately 12% seen once. Time point: blood at routine non-recurrence follow-up after resection. Sequencing covered unsorted whole RNA taken from tumor, nontumor lung or frozen PBMC. Germline V gene sequence: CDR1 MNHEY, CDR2 SVGEGT. The CDR3 extends over 13 amino acids. Trimming left V 7 bases short and J 7 bases short, with 16 bases between. Sequences were derived from PBMCs, sampled at follow-up. The chain uses TRBV6-2 or TRBV6-3 and TRBJ1-2; D unclear. This TCR derives from a male donor with early-stage non-small cell lung cancer. The CDR3: CASILGPGGGYTF. CDR3 DNA sequence: TGTGCCAGCATTCTTGGACCGGGCGGTGGCTACACCTTC.